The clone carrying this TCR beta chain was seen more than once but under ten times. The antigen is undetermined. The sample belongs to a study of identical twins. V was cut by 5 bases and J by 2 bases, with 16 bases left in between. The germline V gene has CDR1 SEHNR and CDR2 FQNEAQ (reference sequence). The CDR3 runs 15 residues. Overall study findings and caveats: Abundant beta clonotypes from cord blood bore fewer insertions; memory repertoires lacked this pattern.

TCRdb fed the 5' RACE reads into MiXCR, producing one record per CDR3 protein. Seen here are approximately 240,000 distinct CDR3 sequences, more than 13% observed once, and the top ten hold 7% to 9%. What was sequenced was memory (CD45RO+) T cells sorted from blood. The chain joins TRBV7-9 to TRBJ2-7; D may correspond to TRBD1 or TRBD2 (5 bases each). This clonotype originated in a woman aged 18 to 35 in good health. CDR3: CASSTTSGTPYEQYF. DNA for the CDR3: TGTGCCAGCAGCACCACATCCGGGACCCCCTACGAGCAGTACTTC. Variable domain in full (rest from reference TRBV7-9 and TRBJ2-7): DTGVSQNPRHKITKRGQNVTFRCDPISEHNRLYWYRQTLGQGPEFLTYFQNEAQLEKSRLLSDRFSAERPKGSFSTLEIQRTEQGDSAMYLCASSTTSGTPYEQYFGPGTRLTVT.